This TCR beta chain was identified during a study of blood T cell repertoires in COVID-19 (dated by TCRdb to between 2020 and 2021). As for the study more broadly: Samples from collaborators originated in the United States, Italy and Spain and spanned both the acute and convalescent phases of COVID-19. HLA class I and class II types, where available, came from metadata supplied by the sample provider rather than from assay-based typing. The sample metadata nearly always contained a de-identified subject ID, COVID-19 status, age in years and sex. The dataset comprised deeply sampled blood TCRbeta repertoires from subjects exposed to, actively infected with, or recovered from COVID-19. The material from the prospective study consisted of cDNA or gDNA derived from T cells, B-cell-depleted T cells, or PBMCs. Samples were obtained from the ongoing ImmuneRACE study (first 160 participants) and from roughly 1,300 subjects provided by 6 global collaborators. The repertoires were released in a freely available public database meant as a resource for research on the immune response to SARS-CoV-2. Study-level results and caveats: Clinical and demographic metadata were provided uncurated, with the amount varying by source and participant.

The CDR3 numbers 14 residues from cysteine through phenylalanine. The CDR3 DNA has 42 bases and is translated from base 1. Per the germline V gene, SGHAT is the CDR1 and FQNNGV is the CDR2. Trimming takes 5 bases from V and 1 base from J, and the germline ends sit 12 bases apart. Participants in the prospective study were enrolled through a virtual design, were aged 18 to 89 years, and lived in fewer than 30 United States geographic areas. In the prospective study, cohorts were assigned on the basis of participant-reported clinical history obtained from a screening survey and a study questionnaire. Recovered participants in ImmuneRACE Cohort 3 were defined as having two consecutive negative NP/OP PCR tests, clearance from a healthcare professional, or resolution of symptoms. Mobile phlebotomists in the prospective study collected whole blood, serum and a nasopharyngeal or oropharyngeal swab from every participant. Over a roughly two-month period, participants in the prospective study had the option of providing additional blood draws and questionnaires. Blood samples from the prospective study were shipped frozen or at room temperature prior to DNA extraction.

As concerns this clone: Its recognized antigen is unknown. Base quality data are lacking; no much larger clone is found one base away.

The immunoSEQ Assay, a bias-controlled multiplex PCR, was used to amplify TCRbeta CDR3 regions from genomic DNA. As for the original processing: The number of nucleated cells in each sample was estimated from the amplification of reference gene primers within the assay. To quantify the absolute abundance of each unique TCRbeta CDR3 rearrangement, sequence reads were collapsed and filtered. Productive Simpson clonality was computed per sample as the square root of Simpson's diversity index over productive rearrangements. The source is immuneACCESS, and TCRdb retained only in-frame sequences with V and J called. Part of the clones is not carried over; for the studies checked, unresolved V genes explain less than half of this, and the remainder is unexplained. V, J and clone size are taken as reported in that table, and D and trimming were inferred from the DNA itself. Here the sample has around 170,000 clones; less than 90% occur a single time. The ten most abundant clones make up roughly 7.3% of the sample.

The source is a woman in her forties or fifties who had recovered from COVID-19. The material sequenced was PBMCs or T cells enriched from blood (not recorded which). The rearranged segments are TRBV11-2 and TRBJ2-7; tentative D gene TRBD1, with 5 bases matching. The bases are TGTGCCAGCAGCCAGACAGTACCATCCTACGAGCAGTACTTC. This codes for CASSQTVPSYEQYF.